This T cell receptor (beta chain) comes out of a study of control samples from healthy donors and cancer patients. Only in-frame clones appear in the TCRdb table, and some are missing; sequencing was by immunoSEQ multiplex PCR. The sample lists roughly 190,000 clones, 91% occurring once. The CDR3 sequence is 14 residues long. CDR1 and CDR2 (germline): SQVTM, ANQGSEA. V was pared by 7 bases and J by 0 bases, with 15 bases between. The V call is TRBV29-1, the J call TRBJ1-1; maybe TRBD1 (5 bases). This sequence was found in a man aged 25-40 years in good health. The sample comprised blood. CDR3 loop: CSASGPLLNTEAFF. The CDR3 region has the DNA TGCAGCGCATCGGGACCCTTACTGAACACTGAAGCTTTCTTT.